The rows below give T cell receptor beta chains drawn from one sample of a study of T cells in Graves' hyperthyroidism and ophthalmopathy. One entry per CDR3 protein, called by TCRdb with MiXCR from the multiplex PCR reads. The table shows approximately 400,000 distinct CDR3 sequences, with about a fifth occurring only once. The sequenced material came from blood. The receptors were gathered from a woman younger than 30 with Graves' hyperthyroidism. Both conserved end residues are part of each CDR3. A D gene is named only where the DNA matches it firmly. Not all rows give a size; the values are once, few, many and, for expanded clones, a class.

clone size: many; J gene: TRBJ2-5; D gene: NA; V gene: TRBV5-1; CDR3 DNA: TGCGCCAGCAGCTTGCGTGGGCCTCGGTACCAAGAGACCCAGTACTTC; CDR3 protein: CASSLRGPRYQETQYF
clone size: NA; J gene: TRBJ2-3; D gene: NA; V gene: TRBV11-3; CDR3 DNA: TGTGCCAGCAGCGAAGGGGGTTTCACAGATACGCAGTATTTT; CDR3 protein: CASSEGGFTDTQYF
clone size: NA; J gene: TRBJ1-1; D gene: NA; V gene: TRBV7-2; CDR3 DNA: TGTGCCAGTGGGAGTGGCATGAACACTGAAGCTTTCTTT; CDR3 protein: CASGSGMNTEAFF
clone size: NA; J gene: TRBJ2-5; D gene: TRBD1; V gene: TRBV14; CDR3 DNA: TGTGCCAGCAGCCAAGGTCTTGGGACAGGTACCCAAGAGACCCAGTACTTC; CDR3 protein: CASSQGLGTGTQETQYF
clone size: NA; J gene: TRBJ2-7; D gene: NA; V gene: TRBV11-2; CDR3 DNA: TGTGCCAGCAGCTTAGTTGGGGGCAACTTAGCCGTTTACGAGCAGTACTTC; CDR3 protein: CASSLVGGNLAVYEQYF
clone size: many; J gene: TRBJ1-2; D gene: TRBD1; V gene: TRBV5-4; CDR3 DNA: TGTGCCAGCAGCTGGCCCGGGACAGCTTGGGGCTACACCTTC; CDR3 protein: CASSWPGTAWGYTF
clone size: many; J gene: TRBJ2-7; D gene: TRBD2; V gene: TRBV6-1; CDR3 DNA: TGTGCCAGCAGTGAAGCTGGGGTAGCGGGGGCCTACCTTACCTACGAGCAGTACTTC; CDR3 protein: CASSEAGVAGAYLTYEQYF
clone size: many; J gene: TRBJ1-2; D gene: NA; V gene: TRBV5-4; CDR3 DNA: TGTGCCAGCAGCCCCGCCGGAAGGAGGGGCGGCTACACCTTC; CDR3 protein: CASSPAGRRGGYTF
clone size: many; J gene: TRBJ2-4; D gene: NA; V gene: TRBV13; CDR3 DNA: TGTGCCAGCAGCTTAGGGCTTAGCCCCATTCAGTACTTC; CDR3 protein: CASSLGLSPIQYF
clone size: NA; J gene: TRBJ1-5; D gene: TRBD1; V gene: TRBV12-5; CDR3 DNA: TGTGCTAGTGGTTTGGGGAACCCTCCGGGACAGAGCAATCAGCCCCAGCATTTT; CDR3 protein: CASGLGNPPGQSNQPQHF
clone size: few; J gene: TRBJ2-7; D gene: NA; V gene: TRBV18; CDR3 DNA: TGTGCCAGCTCACCTCTCGGGGTACCCCTAAGGGGGGAGCAGTACTTC; CDR3 protein: CASSPLGVPLRGEQYF
clone size: many; J gene: TRBJ1-1; D gene: TRBD1; V gene: TRBV20-1; CDR3 DNA: TGCAGTGCTCGGGTCAGGGGGGTGAACACTGAAGCTTTCTTT; CDR3 protein: CSARVRGVNTEAFF
clone size: few; J gene: TRBJ2-7; D gene: NA; V gene: TRBV7-3; CDR3 DNA: TGTGCCAGCAGCTTATGCCCCGGGGATAGAAACTACGAGCAGTACTTC; CDR3 protein: CASSLCPGDRNYEQYF
clone size: many; J gene: TRBJ1-2; D gene: NA; V gene: TRBV20-1; CDR3 DNA: TGCAGTGCTAGAGACCCGGGAACCCCCTCCACCTTC; CDR3 protein: CSARDPGTPSTF
clone size: many; J gene: TRBJ2-5; D gene: NA; V gene: TRBV19; CDR3 DNA: TGTGCCAGTAGTCCCCGTGGTCCTTGGGCCCAGTACTTC; CDR3 protein: CASSPRGPWAQYF
clone size: many; J gene: TRBJ2-7; D gene: NA; V gene: TRBV5-1; CDR3 DNA: TGCGCCAGCAGCGTGACCGGGCTTGGCGAGCAGTACTTC; CDR3 protein: CASSVTGLGEQYF
clone size: many; J gene: TRBJ1-5; D gene: NA; V gene: TRBV10-3; CDR3 DNA: TGTGCCATCAGTGATTTTGGTCAGCCCCAGCATTTT; CDR3 protein: CAISDFGQPQHF
clone size: many; J gene: TRBJ2-7; D gene: NA; V gene: TRBV11-1; CDR3 DNA: TGTGCCAGCAGCCCCCTGGGCTACGAGCAGTACTTC; CDR3 protein: CASSPLGYEQYF
clone size: many; J gene: TRBJ1-2; D gene: NA; V gene: TRBV11-2; CDR3 DNA: TGTGCCAGCAGCTTTTTCGGGGCGGGCGGCTACACCTTC; CDR3 protein: CASSFFGAGGYTF
clone size: many; J gene: TRBJ1-1; D gene: NA; V gene: TRBV6-1; CDR3 DNA: TGTGCCAGCAGGGGCTTTGAAGCTTTCTTT; CDR3 protein: CASRGFEAFF
clone size: many; J gene: TRBJ1-5; D gene: NA; V gene: TRBV20-1; CDR3 DNA: TGCAGTGCTCTACAGGGAATGGGAAATCAGCCCCAGCATTTT; CDR3 protein: CSALQGMGNQPQHF
clone size: once; J gene: TRBJ2-5; D gene: TRBD1; V gene: TRBV12-3/TRBV12-4; CDR3 DNA: TGTGCCAGCAGAGGGCTTACAGGGGGCGAGACCCAGTACTTC; CDR3 protein: CASRGLTGGETQYF
clone size: many; J gene: TRBJ1-6; D gene: TRBD1; V gene: TRBV6-5; CDR3 DNA: TGTGCCAGCAGTTACAAGGACAGGGGCCCGGTCGGGGATTCACCCCTCCACTTT; CDR3 protein: CASSYKDRGPVGDSPLHF
clone size: few; J gene: TRBJ2-5; D gene: TRBD1; V gene: TRBV6-5; CDR3 DNA: TGTGCCAGCAGTTGGACAGGGGGCGTGGAGACCCAGTACTTC; CDR3 protein: CASSWTGGVETQYF
clone size: few; J gene: TRBJ2-5; D gene: TRBD1; V gene: TRBV3-1; CDR3 DNA: TGTGCCAGCAGCCAAGAGGGCAGGGGGTATCGAGAGACCCAGTACTTC; CDR3 protein: CASSQEGRGYRETQYF
clone size: many; J gene: TRBJ2-7; D gene: NA; V gene: TRBV6-1; CDR3 DNA: TGTGCCAGCAGGAACACAGGATCGAGCTCCTACGAGCAGTACTTC; CDR3 protein: CASRNTGSSSYEQYF
clone size: many; J gene: TRBJ1-1; D gene: NA; V gene: TRBV12-3/TRBV12-4; CDR3 DNA: TGTGCCAGCAGTTTCCGGCAGGCGGTCGAAACTGAAGCTTTCTTT; CDR3 protein: CASSFRQAVETEAFF
clone size: many; J gene: TRBJ1-1; D gene: TRBD1; V gene: TRBV5-1; CDR3 DNA: TGCGCCAGCAGCTCCGACAGGGTGAACCCTGAAGCTTTCTTT; CDR3 protein: CASSSDRVNPEAFF
clone size: many; J gene: TRBJ2-2; D gene: NA; V gene: TRBV11-1; CDR3 DNA: TGTGCCAGCAGCATTCGGACGGCGAACACCGGGGAGCTGTTTTTT; CDR3 protein: CASSIRTANTGELFF
clone size: many; J gene: TRBJ1-1; D gene: NA; V gene: TRBV12-3/TRBV12-4; CDR3 DNA: TGTGCCAGCAGTTTAATAAAGGGCAGGGACACTGAAGCTTTCTTT; CDR3 protein: CASSLIKGRDTEAFF
clone size: NA; J gene: TRBJ2-7; D gene: TRBD2; V gene: TRBV18; CDR3 DNA: TGTGCCAGCTCATCATCGGGAGGGTCCGAGCAGTACTTC; CDR3 protein: CASSSSGGSEQYF
clone size: many; J gene: TRBJ2-7; D gene: TRBD2; V gene: TRBV10-3; CDR3 DNA: TGTGCCATCAGTGAGCACCGACTAGCGGGGGGTTACGAGCAGTACTTC; CDR3 protein: CAISEHRLAGGYEQYF
clone size: many; J gene: TRBJ1-1; D gene: NA; V gene: TRBV29-1; CDR3 DNA: TGCAGCGTTGATGGGGAGTGGGACACTGAAGCTTTCTTT; CDR3 protein: CSVDGEWDTEAFF
clone size: many; J gene: TRBJ2-7; D gene: NA; V gene: TRBV6-1; CDR3 DNA: TGTGCCAGCAGCCCCGACGTGGGTAGGGACGAGCAGTACTTC; CDR3 protein: CASSPDVGRDEQYF
clone size: NA; J gene: TRBJ1-5; D gene: NA; V gene: TRBV28; CDR3 DNA: TGTGCCAGCAATGCAGGGAGGTTTCAGCCCCAGCATTTT; CDR3 protein: CASNAGRFQPQHF